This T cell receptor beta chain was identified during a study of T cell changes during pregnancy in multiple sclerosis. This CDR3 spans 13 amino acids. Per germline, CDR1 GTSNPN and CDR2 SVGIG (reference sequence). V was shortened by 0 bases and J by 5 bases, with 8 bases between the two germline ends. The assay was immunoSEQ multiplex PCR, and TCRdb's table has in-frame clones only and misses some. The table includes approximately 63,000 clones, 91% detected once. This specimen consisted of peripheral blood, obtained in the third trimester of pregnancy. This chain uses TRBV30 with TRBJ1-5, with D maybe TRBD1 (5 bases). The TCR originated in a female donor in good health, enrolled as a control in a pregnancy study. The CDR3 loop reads CAWSVQVYQPQHF. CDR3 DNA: TGTGCCTGGAGTGTACAGGTATATCAGCCCCAGCATTTT.